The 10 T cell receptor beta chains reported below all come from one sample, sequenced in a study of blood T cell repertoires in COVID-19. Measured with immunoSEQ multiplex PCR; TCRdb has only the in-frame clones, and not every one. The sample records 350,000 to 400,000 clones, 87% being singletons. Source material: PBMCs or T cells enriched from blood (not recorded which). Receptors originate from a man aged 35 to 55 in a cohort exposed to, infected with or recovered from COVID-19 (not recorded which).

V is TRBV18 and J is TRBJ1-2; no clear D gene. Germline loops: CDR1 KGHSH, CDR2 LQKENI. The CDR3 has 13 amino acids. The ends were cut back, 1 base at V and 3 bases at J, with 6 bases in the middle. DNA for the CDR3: TGTGCCAGCTCACCACTGTCCGACTATGGCTACACCTTC. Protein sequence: CASSPLSDYGYTF.

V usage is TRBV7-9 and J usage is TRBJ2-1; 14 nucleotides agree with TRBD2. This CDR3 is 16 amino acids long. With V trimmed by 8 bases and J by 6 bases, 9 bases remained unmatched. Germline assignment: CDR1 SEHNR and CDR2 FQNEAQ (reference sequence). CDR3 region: CASSRLAGGQGNEQFF. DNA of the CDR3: TGTGCCAGCTCCAGACTAGCGGGAGGGCAAGGCAATGAGCAGTTCTTC.

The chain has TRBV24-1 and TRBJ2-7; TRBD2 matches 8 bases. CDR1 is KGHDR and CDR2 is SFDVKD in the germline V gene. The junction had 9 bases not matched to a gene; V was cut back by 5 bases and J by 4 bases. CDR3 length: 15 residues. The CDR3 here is CATSAAGGSIYEQYF. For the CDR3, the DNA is TGTGCCACCAGTGCCGCGGGGGGAAGCATTTACGAGCAGTACTTC.

The CDR3 region is CASSVAEEGLGYNSPLHF. The DNA for the CDR3 is TGTGCCAGCAGCGTAGCTGAGGAGGGGTTAGGCTATAATTCACCCCTCCACTTT. V is TRBV9 and J is TRBJ1-6; a possible D gene is TRBD1 (5 bases). CDR1 and CDR2 from the germline V gene are SGDLS and YYNGEE. The V and J ends lost 0 bases and 3 bases respectively, with 16 bases between them. The CDR3 is made up of 18 amino acids. The variable domain in full, with the rest retrieved from reference TRBV9 and TRBJ1-6, is DSGVTQTPKHLITATGQRVTLRCSPRSGDLSVYWYQQSLDQGLQFLIQYYNGEERAKGNILERFSAQQFPDLHSELNLSSLELGDSALYFCASSVAEEGLGYNSPLHFGNGTRLTVT.

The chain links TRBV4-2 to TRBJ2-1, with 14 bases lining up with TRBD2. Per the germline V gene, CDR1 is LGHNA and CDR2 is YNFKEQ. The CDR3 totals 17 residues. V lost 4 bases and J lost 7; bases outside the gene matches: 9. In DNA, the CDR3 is TGTGCCAGCAGCCCCCAGGGACTAGCGGGAGTGCTGAATGAGCAGTTCTTC. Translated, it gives CASSPQGLAGVLNEQFF.

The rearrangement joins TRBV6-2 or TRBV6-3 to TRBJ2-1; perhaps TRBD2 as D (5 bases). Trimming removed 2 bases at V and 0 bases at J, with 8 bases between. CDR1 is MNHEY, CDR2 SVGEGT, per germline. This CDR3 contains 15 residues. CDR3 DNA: TGTGCCAGCAGTTACCGAGCGGCCTCCTACAATGAGCAGTTCTTC. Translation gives CASSYRAASYNEQFF.

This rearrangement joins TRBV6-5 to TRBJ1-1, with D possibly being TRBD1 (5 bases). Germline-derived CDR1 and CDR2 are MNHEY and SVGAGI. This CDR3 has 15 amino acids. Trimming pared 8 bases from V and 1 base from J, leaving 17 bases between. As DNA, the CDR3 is TGTGCCAGCGTTACGGCGGGACTTGGGAACACTGAAGCTTTCTTT. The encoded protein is CASVTAGLGNTEAFF.

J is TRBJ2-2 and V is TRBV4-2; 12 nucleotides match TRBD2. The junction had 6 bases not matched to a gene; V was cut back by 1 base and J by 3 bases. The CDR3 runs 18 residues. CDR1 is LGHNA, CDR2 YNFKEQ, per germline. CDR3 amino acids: CASSQGKTSGRDTGELFF. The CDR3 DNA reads TGTGCCAGCAGCCAAGGAAAGACTAGCGGGAGAGACACCGGGGAGCTGTTTTTT.

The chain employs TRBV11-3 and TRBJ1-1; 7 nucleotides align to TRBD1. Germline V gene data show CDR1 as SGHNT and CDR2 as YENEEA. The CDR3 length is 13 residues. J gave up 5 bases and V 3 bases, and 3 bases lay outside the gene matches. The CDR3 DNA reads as TGTGCCAGCAGCTTGACAGGGAAGACTGAAGCTTTCTTT. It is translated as CASSLTGKTEAFF.

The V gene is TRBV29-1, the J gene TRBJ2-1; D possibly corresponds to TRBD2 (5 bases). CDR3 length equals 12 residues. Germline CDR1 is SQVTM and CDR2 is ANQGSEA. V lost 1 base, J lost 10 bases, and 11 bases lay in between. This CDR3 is CSVEVRQREQFF. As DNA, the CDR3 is TGCAGCGTTGAAGTACGGCAGCGGGAGCAGTTCTTC.